The 9 T cell receptor beta chains below were found in one sample sequenced in a study of T cells in Graves' hyperthyroidism and ophthalmopathy. Amplification targeted TCR beta CDR3 regions from RNA transcripts. HTBI primers were the set used in a first-round RT-PCR of the TCR CDR3. Via MiXCR, TCRdb re-called the multiplex PCR reads, giving one row per CDR3 protein. This table holds a few hundred thousand distinct CDR3 sequences, more than 45% found once. Sequencing was done on a sample of peripheral blood or thyroid tissue (not recorded which). These receptors all stem from a young woman with Graves' hyperthyroidism.

V and J are TRBV5-1 and TRBJ1-1; D possibly corresponds to TRBD1 (6 bases). This CDR3 contains 14 residues. CDR1 SGHRS and CDR2 YFSETQ come from the germline V gene. With 4 bases removed from V and 1 base from J, the gap between germline ends came to 11 bases. CDR3 nucleotide sequence: TGCGCCAGCAGCCACGTACAGGGGAACACTGAAGCTTTCTTT. It encodes CASSHVQGNTEAFF.

This clonotype appeared a few times. The CDR3 DNA reads as TGTGCCAGCAGTCGCGGTCCTCAATACGAGCAGTACTTC. It specifies CASSRGPQYEQYF. The gene calls are TRBV6-5 and TRBJ2-7; no clear D. Trimming cost V 5 bases and J 4 bases, with 12 bases left between them. The CDR3 spans 13 residues. Germline CDR1 MNHEY, CDR2 SVGAGI.

Concerning this clonotype itself: Germline and junction disagree at one end, which may indicate a read error. The V and J genes are TRBV7-3 and TRBJ2-6; D assignment may be TRBD1 or TRBD2 (6 bases each). This CDR3 has 16 residues. CDR1 and CDR2 (germline): SGHTA, FQGTGA. In nucleotides, the CDR3 is TGCGCCAGCAGCCAACTGAGGGGGGCTGGGGCCAACGTCCTGACTTTC. It specifies CASSQLRGAGANVLTF.

V and J are TRBV7-2 and TRBJ2-7, with 7 bases lining up with TRBD1. V gave up 6 bases and J gave up 5 bases; unmatched junction bases: 16. This CDR3 contains 16 residues. The germline gives CDR1 SGHTA, CDR2 FQGNSA. DNA of the CDR3: TGTGCCAGCAGTTTGTCCGACAGGGAATTATTGGACGAGCAGTACTTC. Translated: CASSLSDRELLDEQYF.

The sample holds a few counts of this clonotype. CDR3 sequence (DNA): TGTGCCAGCACCCCAGGGAGGTCCCACAAGGATCAGCCCCAGCATTTT. Amino acids: CASTPGRSHKDQPQHF. The chain is built from TRBV2 and TRBJ1-5; a possible D gene is TRBD1 (5 bases). CDR1 SNHLY and CDR2 FYNNEI come from the germline V gene. V dropped 7 bases and J dropped 5 bases, with 21 bases sitting between them. This CDR3 is built from 16 residues. Full variable domain (remainder filled in from reference TRBV2 and TRBJ1-5): EPEVTQTPSHQVTQMGQEVILRCVPISNHLYFYWYRQILGQKVEFLVSFYNNEISEKSEIFDDQFSVERPDGSNFTLKIRSTKLEDSAMYFCASTPGRSHKDQPQHFGDGTRLSIL.

This clonotype has only a few counts. This chain uses TRBV7-3 with TRBJ2-7; D is possibly TRBD1 (6 bases). The CDR3 contains 14 residues. Deletions cut 3 bases from V and 6 bases from J, with 15 bases between. The germline gives CDR1 SGHTA, CDR2 FQGTGA. CDR3 amino acids: CASSLRGISGEQYF. The CDR3 bases are TGTGCCAGCAGCTTGAGGGGGATATCGGGCGAGCAGTACTTC.

V gene TRBV20-1 combines with J gene TRBJ2-7; 10 bases agree with TRBD2. CDR1 is DFQATT, CDR2 SNEGSKA, per germline (reference sequence). With V trimmed by 6 bases and J by 3 bases, 8 bases remained unmatched. This CDR3 comprises 14 residues. The CDR3 reads CSARTSGGFYEQYF. CDR3 DNA sequence: TGCAGTGCAAGGACTAGCGGAGGGTTCTACGAGCAGTACTTC.

This rearrangement joins TRBV19 to TRBJ2-5; no clear D gene. The germline V and J ends were trimmed by 3 bases and 2 bases, with 7 bases remaining between them. CDR1 LNHDA and CDR2 SQIVND come from the germline V gene (reference sequence). This CDR3 has 13 residues. In nucleotides, the CDR3 is TGTGCCAGTAGTATTTGGCCGCAAGAGACCCAGTACTTC. Amino acid sequence: CASSIWPQETQYF.

This clonotype was recorded a few times. The chain couples TRBV7-8 to TRBJ2-2; TRBD2 might be the D (6 bases). The CDR3 runs 13 residues. The germline V gene has CDR1 SGHVS and CDR2 FQNEAQ. Trimming took off 5 bases at V and 4 bases at J, with 8 bases between the two ends. The CDR3 is CASSPGLTGELFF. The CDR3 region has the DNA TGTGCCAGCAGCCCGGGACTCACCGGGGAGCTGTTTTTT.